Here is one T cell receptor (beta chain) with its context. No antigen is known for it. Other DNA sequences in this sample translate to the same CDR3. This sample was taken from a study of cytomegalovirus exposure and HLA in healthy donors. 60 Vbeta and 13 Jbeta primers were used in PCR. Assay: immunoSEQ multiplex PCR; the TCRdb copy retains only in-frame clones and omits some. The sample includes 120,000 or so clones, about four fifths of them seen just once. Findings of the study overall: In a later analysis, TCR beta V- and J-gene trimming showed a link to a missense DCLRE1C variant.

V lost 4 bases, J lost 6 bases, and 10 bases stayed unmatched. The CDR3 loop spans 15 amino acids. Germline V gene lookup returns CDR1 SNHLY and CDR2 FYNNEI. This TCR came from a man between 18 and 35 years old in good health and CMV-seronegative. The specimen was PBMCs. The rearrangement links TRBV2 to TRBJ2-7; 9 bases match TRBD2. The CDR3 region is CASSGPGSGGSEQYF. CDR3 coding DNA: TGTGCCAGCAGTGGGCCGGGGAGCGGGGGGAGCGAGCAGTACTTC.